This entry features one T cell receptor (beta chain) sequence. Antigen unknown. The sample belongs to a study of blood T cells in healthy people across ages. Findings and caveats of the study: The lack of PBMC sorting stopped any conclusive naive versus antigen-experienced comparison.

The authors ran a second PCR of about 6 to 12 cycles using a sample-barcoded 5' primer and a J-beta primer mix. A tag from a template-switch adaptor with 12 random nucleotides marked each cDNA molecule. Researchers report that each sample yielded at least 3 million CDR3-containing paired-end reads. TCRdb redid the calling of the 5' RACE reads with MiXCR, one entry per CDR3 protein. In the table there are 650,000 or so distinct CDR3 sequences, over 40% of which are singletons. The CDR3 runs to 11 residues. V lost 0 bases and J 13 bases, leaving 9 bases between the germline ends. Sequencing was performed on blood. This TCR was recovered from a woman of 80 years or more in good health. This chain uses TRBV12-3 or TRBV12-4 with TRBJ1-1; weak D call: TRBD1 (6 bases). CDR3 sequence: CASSLAGGVFF. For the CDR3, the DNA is TGTGCCAGCAGTTTAGCAGGGGGAGTTTTCTTT.